This section outlines one T cell receptor (beta chain) sequence together with its context. Its antigen is not known. This sample was included in a study of CD8+CD57+ T cells in acquired aplastic anemia. Overall study: CD4+ and CD8+ cells, once sorted, gave DNA averaging about 3 ug. Healthy donor sequencing depth: 9 million to 10.8 million CD4+, approximately 12 million CD8+ reads. Study observations and caveats: Controls did not differ significantly from patients in CD8+ Simpson's diversity. It was found that almost 30 CD8+ CDR3 sequences were shared between patients and controls.

Both TCR beta VDJ combination and CDR3 sequence profiling were carried out. Genomic DNA was the template for this profiling. TCRdb re-called the reads through MiXCR, storing one row per CDR3 protein. The data contain some 170,000 distinct CDR3 sequences, approximately 40% of them singletons. The germline V and J ends were trimmed by 0 bases and 0 bases, with 6 bases remaining between them. CDR3 length: 15 residues. Germline values: CDR1 WSHSY, CDR2 SAAADI. Sequencing was done on a sample of sorted CD4+, CD8+, or CD8+CD57+ T cells (not recorded which) from PBMCs. This rearrangement joins TRBV10-2 to TRBJ1-5, with unresolved D. The sequence was collected from a human donor in good health. CDR3 nucleotides: TGCGCCAGCAGTGAGTCGATGGGTAGCAATCAGCCCCAGCATTTT. The encoded protein is CASSESMGSNQPQHF.